This T cell receptor (beta chain) was captured in a study of T-cell memory formation after mild COVID-19 (dated by TCRdb to the early 2020s). With respect to the entire study: TCR sequence clusters from the two donors were found to be largely donor specific. In two donors, T-cell clones that expanded and contracted after mild COVID-19 were followed by sequencing TCRalpha and TCRbeta repertoires longitudinally. Two young, previously healthy adult volunteers made up the cohort, one male and one female. General findings and caveats noted by the study authors: The detection of some responding clones in pre-infection memory suggests that pre-existing cross-reactive memory T cells joined the SARS-CoV-2 response. Only two mild cases were covered by the study, and larger cohorts that include severe cases with pre-infection samples were considered necessary. Contracting CD4+ clones were located mainly in the CM and EM memory subsets, whereas CD8+ clones were found to be enriched in EMRA. The second-wave clones that peaked on day 37 were not confirmed to be SARS-CoV-2 specific. Clones contracting from day 15 to 85 had balanced CD4/CD8 phenotypes, while a second wave expanding from day 15 to 37 was biased towards CD4+.

This clonotype was seen only a few times. What this receptor recognizes is not known. No base quality values were provided; no much bigger clone lies one nucleotide off. The V and J ends are trimmed by 6 bases and 5 bases, leaving 10 bases between them. CDR1 and CDR2 (SEHNR, FQNEAQ) derive from the germline V gene (reference sequence). The CDR3 sequence holds 13 residues, the cysteine and phenylalanine included. Kept here is only the CDR3 DNA, which spans 39 bases and is read in frame from base 1. The sequencer was an Illumina NovaSeq 6000. Using 5'RACE with constant-segment primers, TCRalpha and TCRbeta cDNA libraries were constructed, with sample barcodes and unique molecular identifiers added in the process. RNA was extracted from every sample with Trizol reagent. Library amplification was performed in two PCR steps, and a second sample barcode and Illumina TruSeq adapters were introduced in the second step. The libraries were sequenced on an Illumina NovaSeq using 2 x 150 bp paired-end reads. Under the source paper's analysis protocol: Reads were demultiplexed and collapsed into UMI-guided consensus sequences with migec v1.2.7. With mixcr v2.1.11, UMI consensuses were aligned to TRA and TRB V and J templates and assembled into clonotypes. Clonotypes were classified as expanded or contracted when called significant by both edgeR and NoisET, with noise models trained on biological replicates. For edgeR calls, a false discovery rate-adjusted p below 0.01 and a log2 fold-change threshold of 1 were applied. As an exploratory analysis of dynamics, PCA with hierarchical clustering was applied to max-normalized trajectories of the 1000 most abundant clonotypes. Separately sequenced CD4+ and CD8+ repertoires were used to assign the CD4 or CD8 phenotype of responding clones. TCRdb reworked the public reads: Q25 trimming with fastp, MiXCR clone assembly, productive beta chains retained. Entries are consolidated by CDR3 protein sequence, retaining the most common genes and DNA. None of the V and J calls come from the authors' own analysis; TCRdb made them. This sample gives around 390,000 distinct CDR3 sequences in total; approximately 15% of them show up just once. The ten biggest clones cover roughly 21% of the sample.

PBMCs were isolated by Ficoll-Paque density gradient centrifugation. This sequence originates from a young man who had mild COVID-19 (a few samples of this study predate the infection). The sample titles of this study are shuffled in the database, so cell type and time point are left out; the donor was told from shared clones. Input material: PBMCs or a T cell subset sorted from them (not recorded which). The V and J genes are TRBV7-9 and TRBJ2-2; a tentative D match to TRBD2 spans 5 bases. CDR3 reads: CASRSGDTGELFF. The sequenced DNA: TGTGCCAGCAGGTCCGGGGATACCGGGGAGCTGTTTTTT.